This T cell receptor beta chain is drawn from a study of control samples from healthy donors and cancer patients. CDR1 is SNHLY and CDR2 is FYNNEI in the germline V gene. The length of the CDR3 is 15 residues. The V gene lost 6 bases and the J gene lost 1 base, with 10 bases spanning the gap. Data came from immunoSEQ multiplex PCR; TCRdb stores just in-frame clones and leaves some out. The sample contains approximately 98,000 clones, roughly four fifths of which appear only once. The sample consisted of blood. The rearrangement joins TRBV2 to TRBJ2-6, with D perhaps matching TRBD2 (6 bases). The sequence derives from a man between 18 and 29 years old in good health. The CDR3 protein is CASSAGGSGANVLTF. The CDR3 nucleotides read TGTGCCAGCAGCGCCGGGGGTTCTGGGGCCAACGTCCTGACTTTC.